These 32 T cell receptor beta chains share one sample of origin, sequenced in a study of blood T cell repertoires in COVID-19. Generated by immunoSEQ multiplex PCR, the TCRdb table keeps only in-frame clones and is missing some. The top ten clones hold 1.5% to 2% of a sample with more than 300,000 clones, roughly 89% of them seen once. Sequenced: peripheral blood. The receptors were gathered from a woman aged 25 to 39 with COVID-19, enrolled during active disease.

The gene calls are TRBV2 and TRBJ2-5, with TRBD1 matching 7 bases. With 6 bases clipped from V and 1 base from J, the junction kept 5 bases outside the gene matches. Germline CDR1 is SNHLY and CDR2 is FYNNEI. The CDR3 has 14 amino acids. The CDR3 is CASRTGTAQETQYF. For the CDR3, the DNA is TGTGCCAGCAGAACCGGGACAGCCCAAGAGACCCAGTACTTC.

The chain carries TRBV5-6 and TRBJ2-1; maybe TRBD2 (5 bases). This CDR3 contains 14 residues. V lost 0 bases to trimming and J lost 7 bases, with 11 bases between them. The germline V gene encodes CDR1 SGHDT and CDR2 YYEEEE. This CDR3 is CASSLEASWNEQFF. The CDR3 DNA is TGTGCCAGCAGCTTGGAGGCTAGCTGGAATGAGCAGTTCTTC.

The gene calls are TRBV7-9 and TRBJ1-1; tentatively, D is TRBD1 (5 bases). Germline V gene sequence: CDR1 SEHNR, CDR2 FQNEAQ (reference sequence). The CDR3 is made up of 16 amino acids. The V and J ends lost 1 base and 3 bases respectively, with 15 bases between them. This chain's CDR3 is CASSLGPDIRDTEAFF. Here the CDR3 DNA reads TGTGCCAGCAGCTTAGGGCCAGATATCAGGGACACTGAAGCTTTCTTT.

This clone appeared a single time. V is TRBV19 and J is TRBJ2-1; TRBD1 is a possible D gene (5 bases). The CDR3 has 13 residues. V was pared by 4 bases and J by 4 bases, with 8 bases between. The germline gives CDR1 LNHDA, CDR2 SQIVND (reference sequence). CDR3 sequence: CASSTTVYNEQFF. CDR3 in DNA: TGTGCCAGTAGTACGACAGTGTACAATGAGCAGTTCTTC.

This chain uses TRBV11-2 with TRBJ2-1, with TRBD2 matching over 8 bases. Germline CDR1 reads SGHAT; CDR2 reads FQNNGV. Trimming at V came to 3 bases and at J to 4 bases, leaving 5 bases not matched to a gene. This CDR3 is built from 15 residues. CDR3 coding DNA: TGTGCCAGCAGCTTCATACTAGCGGCATACAATGAGCAGTTCTTC. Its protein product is CASSFILAAYNEQFF.

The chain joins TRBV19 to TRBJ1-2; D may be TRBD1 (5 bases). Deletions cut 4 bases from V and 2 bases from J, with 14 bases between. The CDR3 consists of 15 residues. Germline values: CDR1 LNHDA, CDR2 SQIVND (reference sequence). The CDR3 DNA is TGTGCCAGTAGTACGACAGCCCTTTTGAACTATGGCTACACCTTC. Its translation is CASSTTALLNYGYTF.

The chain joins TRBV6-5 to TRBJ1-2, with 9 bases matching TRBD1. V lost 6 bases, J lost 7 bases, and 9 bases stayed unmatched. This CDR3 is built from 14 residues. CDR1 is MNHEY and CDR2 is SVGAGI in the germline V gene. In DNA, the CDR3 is TGTGCCAGCAGCTCCAGGACAGGGGCGGTTGGCTACACCTTC. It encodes CASSSRTGAVGYTF.

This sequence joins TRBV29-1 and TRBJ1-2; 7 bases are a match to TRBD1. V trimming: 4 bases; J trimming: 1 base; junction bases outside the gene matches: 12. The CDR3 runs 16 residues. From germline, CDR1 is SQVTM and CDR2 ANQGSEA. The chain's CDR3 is CSVVRQGQPFNYGYTF. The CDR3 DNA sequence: TGCAGCGTTGTTCGACAGGGCCAACCGTTTAACTATGGCTACACCTTC.

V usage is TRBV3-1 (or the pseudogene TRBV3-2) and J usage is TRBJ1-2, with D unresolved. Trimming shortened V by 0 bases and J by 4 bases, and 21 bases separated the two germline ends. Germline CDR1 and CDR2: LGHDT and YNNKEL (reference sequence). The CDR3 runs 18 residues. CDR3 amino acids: CASSQDRAAHREGYGYTF. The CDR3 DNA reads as TGTGCCAGCAGCCAAGATCGGGCGGCTCATCGGGAGGGCTATGGCTACACCTTC.

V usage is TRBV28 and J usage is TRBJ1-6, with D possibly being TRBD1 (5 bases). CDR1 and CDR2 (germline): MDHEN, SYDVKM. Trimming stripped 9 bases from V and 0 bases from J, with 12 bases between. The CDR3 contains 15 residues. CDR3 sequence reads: CASYGGSSYNSPLHF. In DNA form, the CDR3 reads TGTGCCAGTTATGGGGGGAGCTCCTATAATTCACCCCTCCACTTT.

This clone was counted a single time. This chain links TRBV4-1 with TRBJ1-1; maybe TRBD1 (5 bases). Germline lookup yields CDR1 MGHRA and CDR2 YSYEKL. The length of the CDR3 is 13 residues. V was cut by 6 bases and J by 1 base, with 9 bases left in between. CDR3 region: CASSLGENTEAFF. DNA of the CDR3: TGCGCCAGCAGTCTAGGGGAGAACACTGAAGCTTTCTTT.

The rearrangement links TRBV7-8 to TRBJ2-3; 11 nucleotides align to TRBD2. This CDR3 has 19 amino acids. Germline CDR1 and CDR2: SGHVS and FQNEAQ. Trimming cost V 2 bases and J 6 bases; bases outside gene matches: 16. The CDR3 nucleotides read TGTGCCAGCAGCTTAAGTAGCGGGGGGGATTTCTCCGCGCAGGATACGCAGTATTTT. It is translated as CASSLSSGGDFSAQDTQYF. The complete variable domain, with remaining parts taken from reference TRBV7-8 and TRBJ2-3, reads GAGVSQSPRYKVAKRGQDVALRCDPISGHVSLFWYQQALGQGPEFLTYFQNEAQLDKSGLPSDRFFAERPEGSVSTLKIQRTQQEDSAVYLCASSLSSGGDFSAQDTQYFGPGTRLTVL.

The CDR3 loop reads CASSLVAGGNYGYTF. CDR3 DNA sequence: TGTGCCAGCAGCTTGGTGGCAGGGGGCAACTATGGCTACACCTTC. This sequence joins TRBV5-5 and TRBJ1-2; 8 positions match TRBD1. The V gene's germline CDR1 is SGHKS and CDR2 YYEKEE (reference sequence). V gave up 0 bases and J gave up 2 bases; unmatched junction bases: 3. The CDR3 is made up of 15 amino acids.

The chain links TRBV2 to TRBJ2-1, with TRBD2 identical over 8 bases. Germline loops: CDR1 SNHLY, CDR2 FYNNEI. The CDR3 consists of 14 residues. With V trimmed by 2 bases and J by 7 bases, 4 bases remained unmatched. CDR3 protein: CASSETGTSNEQFF. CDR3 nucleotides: TGTGCCAGCAGTGAAACCGGGACTAGTAATGAGCAGTTCTTC.

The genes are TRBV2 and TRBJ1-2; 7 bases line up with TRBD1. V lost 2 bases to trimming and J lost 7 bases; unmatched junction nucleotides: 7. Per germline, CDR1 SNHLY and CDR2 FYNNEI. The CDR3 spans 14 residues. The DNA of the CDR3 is TGTGCCAGCAGTGAAACGGGACAGCTTAGTGGCTACACCTTC. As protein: CASSETGQLSGYTF.

CDR3 in amino acids: CASSLVWDRGPYGYTF. The CDR3 region has the DNA TGTGCCAGCAGCTTAGTATGGGACAGGGGTCCCTATGGCTACACCTTC. The chain employs TRBV7-9 and TRBJ1-2; TRBD1 matches 10 bases. The germline V gene has CDR1 SEHNR and CDR2 FQNEAQ (reference sequence). The CDR3 length is 16 residues. Trimming took 1 base from V and 4 from J; bases not matched to a gene: 6.

CDR3 region: CSVGEQAYEQYF. The CDR3 region has the DNA TGCAGCGTTGGGGAACAGGCCTACGAGCAGTACTTC. The chain joins TRBV29-1 to TRBJ2-7; tentative D call: TRBD1 (5 bases). Per germline, CDR1 SQVTM and CDR2 ANQGSEA. V was cut by 4 bases and J by 2 bases, with 9 bases left in between. This CDR3 is built from 12 residues.

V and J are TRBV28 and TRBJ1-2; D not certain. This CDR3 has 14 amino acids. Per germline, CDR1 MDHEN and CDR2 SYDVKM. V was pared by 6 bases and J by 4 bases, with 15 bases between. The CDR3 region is CASRESGSTYGYTF. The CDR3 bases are TGTGCCAGCAGGGAAAGCGGGTCGACCTATGGCTACACCTTC.

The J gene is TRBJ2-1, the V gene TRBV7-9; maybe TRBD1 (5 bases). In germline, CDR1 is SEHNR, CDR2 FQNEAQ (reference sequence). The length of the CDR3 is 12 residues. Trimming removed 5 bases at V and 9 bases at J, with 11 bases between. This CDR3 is CASSLTGTEQFF. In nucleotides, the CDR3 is TGTGCCAGCAGCCTTACAGGCACTGAGCAGTTCTTC.

CDR3: CASSSGTGYNEQFF. The DNA of the CDR3 is TGCGCCAGCAGCTCCGGGACAGGTTACAATGAGCAGTTCTTC. The V and J genes are TRBV5-1 and TRBJ2-1; 8 bases agree with TRBD1. The CDR3 extends over 14 amino acids. The junction had 3 bases not matched to a gene; V was cut back by 3 bases and J by 4 bases. The germline V gene has CDR1 SGHRS and CDR2 YFSETQ.

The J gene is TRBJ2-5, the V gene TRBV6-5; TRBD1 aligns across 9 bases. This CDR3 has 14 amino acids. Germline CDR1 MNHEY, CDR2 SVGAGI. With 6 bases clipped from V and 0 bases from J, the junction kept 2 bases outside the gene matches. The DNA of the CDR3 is TGTGCCAGCAGGACAGGGGGATACCAAGAGACCCAGTACTTC. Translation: CASRTGGYQETQYF.

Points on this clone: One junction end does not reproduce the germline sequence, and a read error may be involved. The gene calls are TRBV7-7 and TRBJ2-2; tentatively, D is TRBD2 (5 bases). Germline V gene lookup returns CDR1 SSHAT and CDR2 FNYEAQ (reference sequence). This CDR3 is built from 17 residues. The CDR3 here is CASSPGLTRTDTGELFF. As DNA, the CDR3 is TGTGCTAGCAGCCCGGGGTTGACGAGGACGGACACCGGGGAGCTGTTTTTT.

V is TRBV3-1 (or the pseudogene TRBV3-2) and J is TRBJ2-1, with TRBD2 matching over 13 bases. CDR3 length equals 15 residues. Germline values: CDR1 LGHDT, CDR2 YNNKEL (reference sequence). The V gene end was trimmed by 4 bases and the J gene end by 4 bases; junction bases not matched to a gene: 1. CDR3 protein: CASSLTSGGYNEQFF. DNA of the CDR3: TGTGCCAGCAGCCTGACTAGCGGGGGGTACAATGAGCAGTTCTTC.

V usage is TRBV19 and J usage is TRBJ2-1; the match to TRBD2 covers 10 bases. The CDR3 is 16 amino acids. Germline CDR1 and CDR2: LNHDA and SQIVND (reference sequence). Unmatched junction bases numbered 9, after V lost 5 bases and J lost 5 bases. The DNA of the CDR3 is TGTGCCAGTAGTCTTATTAGCGGGGGGCTTGACAATGAGCAGTTCTTC. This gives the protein CASSLISGGLDNEQFF.

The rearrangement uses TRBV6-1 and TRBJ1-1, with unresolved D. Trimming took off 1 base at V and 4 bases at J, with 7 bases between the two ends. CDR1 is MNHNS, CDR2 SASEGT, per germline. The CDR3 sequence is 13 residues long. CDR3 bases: TGTGCCAGCAGTGAAGACAGCTTCACTGAAGCTTTCTTT. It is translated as CASSEDSFTEAFF.

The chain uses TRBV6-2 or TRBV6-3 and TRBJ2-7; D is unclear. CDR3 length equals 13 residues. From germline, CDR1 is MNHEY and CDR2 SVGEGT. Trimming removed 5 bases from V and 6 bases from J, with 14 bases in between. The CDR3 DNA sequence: TGTGCCAGCAGTGACACCGTCGCACGCGAGCAGTACGTC. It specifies CASSDTVAREQYV.

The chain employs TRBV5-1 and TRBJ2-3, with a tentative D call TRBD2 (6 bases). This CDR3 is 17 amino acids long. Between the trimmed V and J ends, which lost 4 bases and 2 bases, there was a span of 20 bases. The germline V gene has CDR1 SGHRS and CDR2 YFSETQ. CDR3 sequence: CASSPRYGSGSTDTQYF. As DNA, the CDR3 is TGCGCCAGCAGCCCCCGGTACGGTAGCGGATCCACAGATACGCAGTATTTT.

In nucleotides, the CDR3 is TGTGCCAGCAGTGAATCTTCTTGGGGCATACTTCTTGGCTACACCTTC. It translates to CASSESSWGILLGYTF. The chain links TRBV6-1 to TRBJ1-2; D perhaps matches TRBD1 (5 bases). Germline values: CDR1 MNHNS, CDR2 SASEGT. CDR3 length equals 16 residues. Trimming took 2 bases from V and 7 from J, leaving 20 bases between them.

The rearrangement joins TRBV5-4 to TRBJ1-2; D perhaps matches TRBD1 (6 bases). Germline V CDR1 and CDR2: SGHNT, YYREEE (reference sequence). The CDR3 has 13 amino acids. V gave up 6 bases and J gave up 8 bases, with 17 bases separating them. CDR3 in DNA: TGTGCCAGCACGAACCTAGGGGGAAAGGGCTACACCTTC. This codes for CASTNLGGKGYTF.

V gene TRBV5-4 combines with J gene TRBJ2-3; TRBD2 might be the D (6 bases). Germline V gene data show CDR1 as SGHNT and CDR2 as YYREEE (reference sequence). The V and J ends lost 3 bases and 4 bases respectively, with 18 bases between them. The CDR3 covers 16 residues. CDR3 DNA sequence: TGTGCCAGCAGCTCTAAATACGGGGGACTCGCAGATACGCAGTATTTT. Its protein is CASSSKYGGLADTQYF.

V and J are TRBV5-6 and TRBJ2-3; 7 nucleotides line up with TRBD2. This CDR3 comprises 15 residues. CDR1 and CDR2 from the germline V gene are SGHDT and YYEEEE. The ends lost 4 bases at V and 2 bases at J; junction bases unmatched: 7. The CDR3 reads CASSPSGGFTDTQYF. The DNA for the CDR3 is TGTGCCAGCAGCCCGTCGGGAGGTTTCACAGATACGCAGTATTTT.

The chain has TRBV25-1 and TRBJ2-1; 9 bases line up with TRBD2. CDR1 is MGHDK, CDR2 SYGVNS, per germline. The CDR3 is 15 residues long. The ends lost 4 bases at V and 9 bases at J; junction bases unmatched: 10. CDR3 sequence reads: CASSVYGTSSSEQFF. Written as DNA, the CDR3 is TGTGCCAGCAGTGTATATGGGACTAGCTCGAGTGAGCAGTTCTTC.